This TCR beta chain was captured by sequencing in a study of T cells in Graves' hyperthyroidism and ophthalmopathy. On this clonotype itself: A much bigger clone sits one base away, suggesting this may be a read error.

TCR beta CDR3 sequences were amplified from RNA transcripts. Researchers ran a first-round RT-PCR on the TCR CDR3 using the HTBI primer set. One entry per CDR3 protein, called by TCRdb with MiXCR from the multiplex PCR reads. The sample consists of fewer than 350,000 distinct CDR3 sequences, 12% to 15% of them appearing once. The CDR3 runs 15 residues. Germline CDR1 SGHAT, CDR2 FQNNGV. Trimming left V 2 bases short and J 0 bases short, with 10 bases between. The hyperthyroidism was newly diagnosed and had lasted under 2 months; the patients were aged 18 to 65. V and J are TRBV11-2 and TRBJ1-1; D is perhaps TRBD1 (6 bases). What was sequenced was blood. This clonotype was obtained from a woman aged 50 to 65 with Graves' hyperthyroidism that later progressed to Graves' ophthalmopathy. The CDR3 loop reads CASSLSGGMNTEAFF. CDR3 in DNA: TGTGCCAGCAGCTTATCCGGGGGCATGAACACTGAAGCTTTCTTT.